The T cell receptor beta chain under discussion was sequenced for a study of shared clonotypes between healthy human individuals (dated by TCRdb to 2018 to 2020). Study-level background: The cohort included a few men and a couple of women between 18 and 49 years of age. Blood TCR repertoires of roughly five healthy adults were deeply sequenced to estimate repertoire size and the extent of clonotype sharing between individuals. Different laboratories and diverse techniques were used to prepare libraries and sequence TCR repertoires, to increase sequencing depth and limit assay-specific biases. Leukapheresis yielded between about 0.85 and 10 billion PBMCs per donor. Per donor, three plates each were used for CD4 naive and CD4 memory, two for CD8 naive, and one for CD8 memory. Study-wide conclusions, independent of this receptor: Sampling was restricted to blood, and TCR repertoires in tissues likely differ from the TCR repertoires found in blood. Clonotypes shared by all four sorted-subset donors showed higher generation probabilities than non-shared clonotypes. About 4.5% of naive CD4, 3% to 4% of naive CD8, about 2.5% of memory CD4, and about 0.4% of memory CD8 clonotypes were shared across several donors. Even with the large sequencing depth, rarefaction of the sorted-subset datasets indicated that sequencing was incomplete. Larger estimated clonotype richness was generally found for naive subsets than for memory subsets. Because the study included only a small number of donors, the genetic and exposure-history diversity represented was limited. Pairwise subsampling indicated that sequencing depth was expected to affect the degree of clonotype sharing among donors.

The donors were healthy, HIV-negative adults with no recently reported acute infections or vaccinations. Every donor was a Caucasian adult residing in Nashville, Tennessee, USA. CD4+ T cells were enriched through magnetic negative selection, after which naive cells were positively selected on CD45RA and the remaining negative fraction served as the memory subset. Blood was obtained by leukapheresis, after which PBMCs were separated by Ficoll-Histopaque density gradient centrifugation and cryopreserved in liquid nitrogen vapor phase. Analytical flow cytometry was used to check the purity and quantity of every magnetically sorted T cell population. Each sorted fraction had its genomic DNA isolated and then quantified by UV absorbance on a Nanodrop 2000c. This clone has a single count. Its antigen has not been determined. No quality values exist for individual bases; no much larger clone is one base distant.

Using the deep immunoSEQ assay, TCR CDR3 regions were amplified from genomic DNA by multiplex PCR. Extracted genomic DNA from each cell subset was distributed evenly across all wells of several immunoSEQ 96-well plates, and each plate was treated as a replicate. Each replicate PCR for sorted subsets received around 200 ng genomic DNA, equal to about 30,000 T cell genomes. Purified libraries were measured with a Qubit 3.0 fluorometer, size-checked on a Bioanalyzer 2100, and measured again with the KAPA Library Quantification kit. A separate single-read 150-cycle Illumina NextSeq 550 flow cell was used to sequence each immunoSEQ 96-well plate. The published analysis was carried out like this. Because the immunoSEQ output held only junctional sequences and lacked quality scores, the filtering could not match the filtering applied to full-length reads. Sequences were annotated with PyIR, a Python wrapper for IgBLAST v1.9, using IMGT germline references to assign V/J genes and CDR3. Reads were filtered out if the reads had weak V/J assignments (E-value above 1e-6), no CDR3, stop codons, out-of-frame junctions, or ambiguous translated residues. V3J clonotypes were defined by identical inferred V gene, J gene, and CDR3 amino acid sequence. Percentage overlap between repertoires was computed as shared unique clonotypes divided by the size of the smaller repertoire. Richness of each repertoire was evaluated using RTK rarefaction, the Chao1 estimator, and Recon v2.1 estimates of unobserved clonotypes. Generation probabilities for all TCRbeta clonotypes obtained by the gDNA method from a handful of donors were computed using OLGA. TCRdb took this table from immuneACCESS and kept in-frame rearrangements with V and J called. Such tables lack part of the clones; where checked against another copy, unresolved V genes explain under half of the gap, and the rest is unexplained. For V, J and clone size, that table is used; D and trimming come from the DNA. The table for this sample lists 950,000 to 1,100,000 clones; about four fifths of them were counted only once. The biggest ten clones account for roughly 0.57% of the sample.

The CDR1 and CDR2 encoded by the germline V gene are MDHEN and SYDVKM. The CDR3 numbers 13 residues from cysteine through phenylalanine. The retained sequence is limited to the CDR3, 39 bases, with the frame set at the first base. Trimming costs V 5 bases and J 5 bases, and their ends lie 12 bases apart. The sequenced sample consisted of memory CD4+ T cells from PBMCs. The cell subset or site label, as the study defines it: CD45RA-negative fraction. The TCR comes from a young man in good health. Some clones in this sample may be carry-over from other donors' samples. Recombination joined TRBV28 with TRBJ1-2; the D gene assignment is ambiguous. The DNA sequence reads TGTGCCAGCAGTCGGGCCGCGGGGTATGGCTACACCTTC. Protein translation: CASSRAAGYGYTF.